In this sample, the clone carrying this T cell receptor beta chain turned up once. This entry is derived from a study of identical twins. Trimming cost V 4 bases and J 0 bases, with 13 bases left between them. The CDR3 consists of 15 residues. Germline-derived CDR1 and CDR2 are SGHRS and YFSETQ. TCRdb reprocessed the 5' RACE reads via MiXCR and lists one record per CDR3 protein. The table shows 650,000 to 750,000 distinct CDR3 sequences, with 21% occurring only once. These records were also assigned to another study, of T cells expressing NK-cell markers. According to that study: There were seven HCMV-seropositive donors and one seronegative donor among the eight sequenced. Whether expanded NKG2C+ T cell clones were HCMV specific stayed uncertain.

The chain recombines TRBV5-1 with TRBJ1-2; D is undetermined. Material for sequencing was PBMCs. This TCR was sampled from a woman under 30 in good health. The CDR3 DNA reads TGCGCCAGCAGCCCCGGACGGGAAGCTAACTATGGCTACACCTTC. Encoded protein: CASSPGREANYGYTF.